The rows below give T cell receptor beta chains drawn from one sample of a study of post-analysis software for immune sequencing data. TCRdb redid the calling of the PCR reads with MiXCR, one entry per CDR3 protein. This sample has 380,000 or so distinct CDR3 sequences; 30% to 45% occur once, and the top ten carry around 15%. The sequencing input was blood. The receptor source for this set is a girl aged 5 to 17 with multiple sclerosis. Both conserved end residues are trimmed from each CDR3.

V gene,J gene,CDR3 protein
TRBV7-2,TRBJ2-7,ASSPERGPPYEQY
TRBV7-2,TRBJ2-1,ASSFGGGAGEQF
TRBV20-1,TRBJ2-3,SARVPGLAVMTDTQY
TRBV30,TRBJ1-5,AWSAGNQPQH
TRBV5-1,TRBJ2-2,ASSLQAATGELF
TRBV7-9,TRBJ1-2,ASSLGIRQGDGDNYGYA
TRBV27,TRBJ1-6,ASSAPFDNSPLH
TRBV5-1,TRBJ2-1,AGSFLTSGADNEQF
TRBV12-3/TRBV12-4,TRBJ2-2,ASSLDRGLTGERF
TRBV4-1,TRBJ2-7,ASSHRPLESSYEQY
TRBV6-6,TRBJ1-5,ASSYSMEGNQPQH
TRBV7-7,.,ASSSYSQETQF
TRBV5-1,TRBJ2-1,ASSLVALKSYNEQF
TRBV27,TRBJ2-2,ASSLTTNTGELF
TRBV12-3/TRBV12-4,TRBJ1-6,ASSFQPLQGSPLH
TRBV20-1,TRBJ1-1,SASRTGRTEAF
TRBV5-1,TRBJ1-1,ASSLDSGTEAF
TRBV6-2/TRBV6-3,TRBJ1-4,ASSSWVDATNEKLF
TRBV7-2,TRBJ2-7,ASSRVGTGAYEQY
TRBV20-1,TRBJ2-5,SARDRSSVRETQY
TRBV21-1,TRBJ2-7,ASSKEQDRDEQY
TRBV12-3/TRBV12-4,TRBJ1-5,ASTDGRDRGQPQH